These T cell receptor beta chains were read from a single sample in a study of CD8 T cells in Susac syndrome. TCRdb re-called the immunoSEQ multiplex PCR reads with MiXCR, one entry per CDR3 protein. The table lists 80,000 to 90,000 distinct CDR3 sequences, just under 95% of them singletons. Sequenced: CD8+ T cells from PBMCs. The origin of the receptors is a human donor with Susac syndrome. Each CDR3 is given with its conserved first and last residue. The order of the fields is J gene, clone size, V gene, D gene, CDR3 length, CDR3 DNA, CDR3 protein. The D gene is left open where the match is weak. Clone size is shown for a subset of rows, as once, few, many or a class of expanded clone.

J gene: TRBJ2-1; clone size: -; V gene: TRBV20-1; D gene: TRBD2; CDR3 length: 14; CDR3 DNA: TGCAGTGCTAGACCGGGACTAGCGGGATGGGAGCAGTTCTTC; CDR3 protein: CSARPGLAGWEQFF
J gene: TRBJ2-7; clone size: -; V gene: TRBV27; D gene: -; CDR3 length: 15; CDR3 DNA: TGTGCCAGCAGTTTAGGTCCTACACCTTCCTACGAGCAGTACTTC; CDR3 protein: CASSLGPTPSYEQYF
J gene: TRBJ1-4; clone size: once; V gene: TRBV11-2; D gene: -; CDR3 length: 14; CDR3 DNA: TGTGCCAGCAGCCCCTACGGTACTGGGGAAAAACTGTTTTTT; CDR3 protein: CASSPYGTGEKLFF
J gene: TRBJ2-1; clone size: once; V gene: TRBV6-5; D gene: -; CDR3 length: 15; CDR3 DNA: TGTGCCAGCAGTTACTACTCCCATAGCTACAATGAGCAGTTCTTC; CDR3 protein: CASSYYSHSYNEQFF
J gene: TRBJ1-2; clone size: -; V gene: TRBV15; D gene: -; CDR3 length: 15; CDR3 DNA: TGTGCCACCTTGGGGGCCGGAACCAGTAACTATGGCTACACCTTC; CDR3 protein: CATLGAGTSNYGYTF
J gene: TRBJ2-1; clone size: -; V gene: TRBV4-2; D gene: -; CDR3 length: 12; CDR3 DNA: TGTGCCAGCAGCCAAGGGATCGATGAGCAGTTCTTC; CDR3 protein: CASSQGIDEQFF
J gene: TRBJ2-3; clone size: few; V gene: TRBV12-3/TRBV12-4; D gene: -; CDR3 length: 14; CDR3 DNA: TGTGCCAGCAGTTTGGGGGGAAGCACAGATACGCAGTATTTT; CDR3 protein: CASSLGGSTDTQYF
J gene: TRBJ2-1; clone size: -; V gene: TRBV13; D gene: TRBD2; CDR3 length: 17; CDR3 DNA: TGTGCCAGCAGCTCCCGGACTAGCGGGAGGACCTACAATGAGCAGTTCTTC; CDR3 protein: CASSSRTSGRTYNEQFF
J gene: TRBJ2-2; clone size: -; V gene: TRBV4-1; D gene: TRBD2; CDR3 length: 18; CDR3 DNA: TGCGCCAGCAGCCAAGTGCCTAGCGGTCCCTCTTTAACCGGGGAGCTGTTTTTT; CDR3 protein: CASSQVPSGPSLTGELFF
J gene: TRBJ1-1; clone size: -; V gene: TRBV27; D gene: TRBD1; CDR3 length: 13; CDR3 DNA: TGTGCCAGCAGTTTACAGGGGGCCACTGAAGCTTTCTTT; CDR3 protein: CASSLQGATEAFF
J gene: TRBJ2-7; clone size: -; V gene: TRBV7-9; D gene: -; CDR3 length: 15; CDR3 DNA: TGTGCCAGCAGTTCTATCGGGACACTCTCCTACGAGCAGTACTTC; CDR3 protein: CASSSIGTLSYEQYF
J gene: TRBJ2-3; clone size: -; V gene: TRBV1; D gene: -; CDR3 length: 16; CDR3 DNA: TGCACCAGCAGCCCTCACCCCGCGGGGAGCACAGATACGCAGTATTTT; CDR3 protein: CTSSPHPAGSTDTQYF
J gene: TRBJ2-1; clone size: -; V gene: TRBV3-1; D gene: -; CDR3 length: 15; CDR3 DNA: TGTGCCAGCAGCCACCGATCGGGTTCGTGGGATGAGCAGTTCTTC; CDR3 protein: CASSHRSGSWDEQFF
J gene: TRBJ2-1; clone size: once; V gene: TRBV27; D gene: -; CDR3 length: 15; CDR3 DNA: TGTGCCAGCAGTTTTATTCCCTTTGACTACAATGAGCAGTTCTTC; CDR3 protein: CASSFIPFDYNEQFF
J gene: TRBJ1-5; clone size: once; V gene: TRBV19; D gene: -; CDR3 length: 13; CDR3 DNA: TGTGCCAGTAGTATTGAAGGCGGTCATCCCCAGCATTTT; CDR3 protein: CASSIEGGHPQHF
J gene: TRBJ2-1; clone size: -; V gene: TRBV15; D gene: TRBD2; CDR3 length: 16; CDR3 DNA: TGTGCCACCAGTACCACTAGCGGGAGGGGGGACAATGAGCAGTTCTTC; CDR3 protein: CATSTTSGRGDNEQFF
J gene: TRBJ2-7; clone size: once; V gene: TRBV13; D gene: -; CDR3 length: 16; CDR3 DNA: TGTGCCAGCAGCTTAGAGGCAGCGGAGAACTCCTACGAGCAGTACTTC; CDR3 protein: CASSLEAAENSYEQYF
J gene: TRBJ1-1; clone size: -; V gene: TRBV30; D gene: -; CDR3 length: 11; CDR3 DNA: TGTGCCTGGAGTTTGGGCACTGAAGCTTTCTTT; CDR3 protein: CAWSLGTEAFF
J gene: TRBJ2-3; clone size: -; V gene: TRBV6-5; D gene: -; CDR3 length: 15; CDR3 DNA: TGTGCCAGCACCACCCTAGAGGGGGGCACAGATACGCAGTATTTT; CDR3 protein: CASTTLEGGTDTQYF
J gene: TRBJ2-3; clone size: -; V gene: TRBV27; D gene: -; CDR3 length: 14; CDR3 DNA: TGTGCCAGCAGTAAGTCCGGACCTACTAGTACGCAGTATTTT; CDR3 protein: CASSKSGPTSTQYF
J gene: TRBJ2-1; clone size: -; V gene: TRBV5-1; D gene: TRBD2; CDR3 length: 15; CDR3 DNA: TGCGCCAGCAGCACGACTAGCGGGAGAAATAGTGAGCAGTTCTTC; CDR3 protein: CASSTTSGRNSEQFF
J gene: TRBJ1-1; clone size: -; V gene: TRBV30; D gene: -; CDR3 length: 13; CDR3 DNA: TGTGCCTGGAGTCAGGGACTGAACACTGAAGCTTTCTTT; CDR3 protein: CAWSQGLNTEAFF
J gene: TRBJ2-1; clone size: -; V gene: TRBV18; D gene: -; CDR3 length: 10; CDR3 DNA: TGTGCCAGCTCCAACAATGAGCAGTTCTTC; CDR3 protein: CASSNNEQFF
J gene: TRBJ2-1; clone size: -; V gene: TRBV29-1; D gene: -; CDR3 length: 13; CDR3 DNA: TGCAGCGTAGGGGAGACAACAAACAATGAGCAGTTCTTC; CDR3 protein: CSVGETTNNEQFF
J gene: TRBJ2-2; clone size: -; V gene: TRBV29-1; D gene: TRBD1; CDR3 length: 13; CDR3 DNA: TGCAGCGTAGCATGGACAGGGAGGGGGGAGCTGTTTTTT; CDR3 protein: CSVAWTGRGELFF
J gene: TRBJ1-1; clone size: -; V gene: TRBV28; D gene: TRBD1; CDR3 length: 15; CDR3 DNA: TGTGCCAGCAGTCGGACAGGGGCTCCGAACACTGAAGCTTTCTTT; CDR3 protein: CASSRTGAPNTEAFF
J gene: TRBJ2-3; clone size: -; V gene: TRBV27; D gene: -; CDR3 length: 15; CDR3 DNA: TGTGCCAGCAGTTTCCGCGCGTCTAGCACAGATACGCAGTATTTT; CDR3 protein: CASSFRASSTDTQYF
J gene: TRBJ2-7; clone size: -; V gene: TRBV5-1; D gene: TRBD1; CDR3 length: 15; CDR3 DNA: TGCGCCAGCAGCTTCTTGGGACAGGGGGCTTACGAGCAGTACTTC; CDR3 protein: CASSFLGQGAYEQYF
J gene: TRBJ1-5; clone size: once; V gene: TRBV20-1; D gene: -; CDR3 length: 16; CDR3 DNA: TGCAGTGCTAGGGCTCCCACACAGGGTATGGACCAGCCCCAGCATTTT; CDR3 protein: CSARAPTQGMDQPQHF
J gene: TRBJ1-2; clone size: once; V gene: TRBV20-1; D gene: -; CDR3 length: 14; CDR3 DNA: TGCAGTGCTAGACCGGGGGATCAGGACTATGGCTACACCTTC; CDR3 protein: CSARPGDQDYGYTF
J gene: TRBJ2-7; clone size: -; V gene: TRBV27; D gene: -; CDR3 length: 13; CDR3 DNA: TGTGCCAGCAGTTTATTGTCCCCCTACGAGCAGTACTTC; CDR3 protein: CASSLLSPYEQYF
J gene: TRBJ2-4; clone size: -; V gene: TRBV2; D gene: -; CDR3 length: 12; CDR3 DNA: TGTGCCAGCAGGGGGCCGCAGGGCATTCAGTACTTC; CDR3 protein: CASRGPQGIQYF
J gene: TRBJ2-1; clone size: -; V gene: TRBV27; D gene: -; CDR3 length: 15; CDR3 DNA: TGTGCCAGCAGCCGGAGTTCTAGCTCCTACAATGAGCAGTTCTTC; CDR3 protein: CASSRSSSSYNEQFF
J gene: TRBJ2-3; clone size: -; V gene: TRBV29-1; D gene: TRBD1; CDR3 length: 15; CDR3 DNA: TGCAGCGTTAGGACGATTGAGGGGGCCACAGATACGCAGTATTTT; CDR3 protein: CSVRTIEGATDTQYF
J gene: TRBJ1-3; clone size: -; V gene: TRBV6-5; D gene: -; CDR3 length: 14; CDR3 DNA: TGTGCCAGCAGTCGTACAGGACGGGGAAACACCATATATTTT; CDR3 protein: CASSRTGRGNTIYF
J gene: TRBJ2-5; clone size: -; V gene: TRBV29-1; D gene: TRBD2; CDR3 length: 14; CDR3 DNA: TGCAGCGTTGAAGGTCCAGCGGGAGGAGAGACCCAGTACTTC; CDR3 protein: CSVEGPAGGETQYF
J gene: TRBJ1-2; clone size: -; V gene: TRBV20-1; D gene: -; CDR3 length: 12; CDR3 DNA: TGCAGTGCTAGAACCGGGAACTATGGCTACACCTTC; CDR3 protein: CSARTGNYGYTF
J gene: TRBJ2-7; clone size: -; V gene: TRBV29-1; D gene: TRBD2; CDR3 length: 14; CDR3 DNA: TGCAGCGTTGGGCTAGCGGGACGTTCCTACGAGCAGTACTTC; CDR3 protein: CSVGLAGRSYEQYF
J gene: TRBJ2-2; clone size: -; V gene: TRBV11-2; D gene: -; CDR3 length: 16; CDR3 DNA: TGTGCCAGCAGCTTAGTTAGAAGAGCCAACACCGGGGAGCTGTTTTTT; CDR3 protein: CASSLVRRANTGELFF
J gene: TRBJ2-7; clone size: -; V gene: TRBV27; D gene: -; CDR3 length: 13; CDR3 DNA: TGTGCCAGCAGTCCCGGCGCGGGATACGAGCAGTACTTC; CDR3 protein: CASSPGAGYEQYF
J gene: TRBJ2-3; clone size: -; V gene: TRBV9; D gene: TRBD1; CDR3 length: 15; CDR3 DNA: TGTGCCAGCAGCGTCGGGACAGGGGAAGCAGATACGCAGTATTTT; CDR3 protein: CASSVGTGEADTQYF
J gene: TRBJ2-7; clone size: -; V gene: TRBV7-2; D gene: -; CDR3 length: 13; CDR3 DNA: TGTGCCAGCAGCTTATGGAGGGACTACGAGCAGTACTTC; CDR3 protein: CASSLWRDYEQYF
J gene: TRBJ2-1; clone size: -; V gene: TRBV30; D gene: TRBD2; CDR3 length: 11; CDR3 DNA: TGTGCCTCCCGGGGGGTAAATGAGCAGTTCTTC; CDR3 protein: CASRGVNEQFF
J gene: TRBJ2-5; clone size: -; V gene: TRBV27; D gene: -; CDR3 length: 13; CDR3 DNA: TGTGCCAGCAGTTTACTCCACGGACAGACCCAGTACTTC; CDR3 protein: CASSLLHGQTQYF
J gene: TRBJ2-5; clone size: -; V gene: TRBV2; D gene: -; CDR3 length: 15; CDR3 DNA: TGTGCCAGCAGTGAATTGGCAGGGACCCAAGAGACCCAGTACTTC; CDR3 protein: CASSELAGTQETQYF
J gene: TRBJ2-5; clone size: -; V gene: TRBV11-2; D gene: -; CDR3 length: 15; CDR3 DNA: TGTGCCAGCAGCTTAAATTTTCCGGACAGAGAGACCCAGTACTTC; CDR3 protein: CASSLNFPDRETQYF
J gene: TRBJ2-7; clone size: -; V gene: TRBV9; D gene: TRBD2; CDR3 length: 14; CDR3 DNA: TGTGCCAGCAGCGTAGGCGGGAGCACCTACGAGCAGTACTTC; CDR3 protein: CASSVGGSTYEQYF
J gene: TRBJ1-1; clone size: -; V gene: TRBV5-6; D gene: -; CDR3 length: 13; CDR3 DNA: TGTGCCAGCAGCTTTGGGGGGTTGTCTGAAGCTTTCTTT; CDR3 protein: CASSFGGLSEAFF
J gene: TRBJ2-2; clone size: -; V gene: TRBV11-2; D gene: -; CDR3 length: 12; CDR3 DNA: TGTGCCAGCAGCACTTTTATCGGGGAGCTGTTTTTT; CDR3 protein: CASSTFIGELFF
J gene: TRBJ2-3; clone size: -; V gene: TRBV9; D gene: -; CDR3 length: 15; CDR3 DNA: TGTGCCAGCAGCGTAGGACACTCAAACACAGATACGCAGTATTTT; CDR3 protein: CASSVGHSNTDTQYF
J gene: TRBJ2-6; clone size: -; V gene: TRBV6-2/TRBV6-3; D gene: TRBD1; CDR3 length: 17; CDR3 DNA: TGTGCCAGCAGTGGGGACAGGGGGCTGACTGGGGCCAACGTCCTGACTTTC; CDR3 protein: CASSGDRGLTGANVLTF
J gene: TRBJ2-3; clone size: -; V gene: TRBV2; D gene: -; CDR3 length: 18; CDR3 DNA: TGTGCCAGCAGTGAAGCGGCTCGTCCAGTGTCTAGCACAGATACGCAGTATTTT; CDR3 protein: CASSEAARPVSSTDTQYF
J gene: TRBJ1-5; clone size: -; V gene: TRBV19; D gene: TRBD1; CDR3 length: 15; CDR3 DNA: TGTGCCAGTAGTACGGGACAGGGGAGCAATCAGCCCCAGCATTTT; CDR3 protein: CASSTGQGSNQPQHF